What follows are 26 T cell receptor beta chains derived from one specimen sequenced in a study of CD8 T cells in ankylosing spondylitis. TCRdb re-called the 5' RACE reads with MiXCR, one entry per CDR3 protein. The data hold hundreds of thousands of distinct CDR3 sequences, with 7.5% to 9% observed a single time. Sequencing input: blood, either unsorted or a sorted T cell fraction (not recorded which). The receptors were gathered from a male donor with ankylosing spondylitis or in good health (not recorded which).

Many counts were recorded for this clonotype. The chain uses TRBV20-1 and TRBJ2-1; no clear D gene. The CDR3 has 13 residues. V was cut by 1 base and J by 6 bases, with 10 bases left in between. Germline CDR1 reads DFQATT; CDR2 reads SNEGSKA (reference sequence). The chain's CDR3 is CSARGGQSNEQFF. DNA of the CDR3: TGCAGTGCTAGAGGGGGTCAGTCCAATGAGCAGTTCTTC.

This clonotype was counted many times. The rearrangement links TRBV7-2 to TRBJ1-5; the match to TRBD1 covers 7 bases. The CDR3 spans 15 residues. The germline V gene has CDR1 SGHTA and CDR2 FQGNSA. The junction had 8 bases not matched to a gene; V was cut back by 5 bases and J by 4 bases. CDR3 sequence (DNA): TGTGCCAGCAGCCCGACTCGACAGGGAAATCAGCCCCAGCATTTT. This encodes CASSPTRQGNQPQHF.

This clonotype was observed many times. The chain uses TRBV7-3 and TRBJ2-3, with D unresolved. The CDR3 totals 14 residues. V was pared by 1 base and J by 4 bases, with 9 bases between. Germline-derived CDR1 and CDR2 are SGHTA and FQGTGA. This CDR3 is CASSLMGFADTQYF. The CDR3 nucleotides read TGTGCCAGCAGCTTAATGGGTTTTGCAGATACGCAGTATTTT.

Ten or more counts support this clonotype. The chain has TRBV10-3 and TRBJ2-5; TRBD2 aligns across 8 bases. Germline loops: CDR1 ENHRY, CDR2 SYGVKD. The CDR3 contains 15 residues. With 4 bases clipped from V and 5 bases from J, the junction kept 9 bases outside the gene matches. The CDR3: CAISATSGSEETQYF. In nucleotides, the CDR3 is TGTGCCATCAGTGCTACTAGCGGAAGTGAGGAGACCCAGTACTTC.

This clonotype was seen at least ten times. This sequence joins TRBV7-2 and TRBJ1-1; a weak D match, TRBD1 (6 bases). Germline lookup yields CDR1 SGHTA and CDR2 FQGNSA. This CDR3 contains 14 residues. The V and J ends lost 2 bases and 2 bases respectively, with 9 bases between them. CDR3 sequence (DNA): TGTGCCAGCAGCTTATGGGACACCAACACTGAAGCTTTCTTT. Translation: CASSLWDTNTEAFF.

About this clonotype itself: A read error may explain this, as a much larger clone is one base away. This chain uses TRBV16 with TRBJ2-4; 10 nucleotides agree with TRBD1. Germline V lookup: CDR1 KGHSY, CDR2 FQNENV. V lost 6 bases, J lost 5 bases, and 13 bases stayed unmatched. The length of the CDR3 is 17 residues. In DNA, the CDR3 is TGTGCCAGCAGACGAAGAAGGGACAGGGGTAATCAAAACATTCAGTACTTC. Its protein is CASRRRRDRGNQNIQYF.

As for this clonotype: A single base separates this from a much larger clone, so it may be a read error. CDR3 coding DNA: TGCAGTGTAAGGGACTTGGGTGACACTGAAACTTTCTTT. Amino acids: CSVRDLGDTETFF. This chain links TRBV20-1 with TRBJ1-1, with a possible D match to TRBD1 (5 bases). This CDR3 has 13 residues. Germline V gene data show CDR1 as DFQATT and CDR2 as SNEGSKA (reference sequence).

This clonotype was found many times. The chain links TRBV7-2 to TRBJ2-1; 8 nucleotides align to TRBD1. The CDR3 runs to 17 residues. Trimming at V came to 1 base and at J to 3 bases, leaving 8 bases not matched to a gene. Germline values: CDR1 SGHTA, CDR2 FQGNSA. The CDR3 DNA reads as TGTGCCAGCAGCTTAGGGCTCGGGACAGGCAACTACAATGAGCAGTTCTTC. Translation gives CASSLGLGTGNYNEQFF. Complete variable domain (other parts from reference TRBV7-2 and TRBJ2-1): GAGVSQSPSNKVTEKGKDVELRCDPISGHTALYWYRQSLGQGLEFLIYFQGNSAPDKSGLPSDRFSAERTGGSVSTLTIQRTQQEDSAVYLCASSLGLGTGNYNEQFFGPGTRLTVL.

This clonotype was recorded at least ten times. This chain uses TRBV20-1 with TRBJ2-5; maybe TRBD2 (5 bases). The CDR3 covers 14 residues. V was trimmed by 1 base and J by 4 bases, leaving 13 bases between them. The germline V gene encodes CDR1 DFQATT and CDR2 SNEGSKA (reference sequence). CDR3 amino acids: CSARGLAAPETQYF. The CDR3 nucleotides read TGCAGTGCTAGAGGGCTAGCCGCCCCAGAGACCCAGTACTTC.

This clonotype has at least ten counts. V and J are TRBV20-1 and TRBJ2-1; D is unresolved. This CDR3 region has 14 residues. Trimming removed 0 bases from V and 8 bases from J, with 14 bases in between. Germline V gives CDR1 DFQATT, CDR2 SNEGSKA (reference sequence). The CDR3 region is CSARDIPKGDEQFF. CDR3 coding DNA: TGCAGTGCTAGAGATATCCCCAAAGGAGATGAGCAGTTCTTC.

This clonotype appeared a few times. V is TRBV20-1 and J is TRBJ2-1, with TRBD2 matching over 9 bases. The V gene's germline CDR1 is DFQATT and CDR2 SNEGSKA (reference sequence). With 2 bases clipped from V and 4 bases from J, the junction kept 9 bases outside the gene matches. The CDR3 has 16 residues. The CDR3 protein is CSARPSGGFRYNEQFF. CDR3 DNA sequence: TGCAGTGCTAGACCAAGCGGGGGGTTTCGGTACAATGAGCAGTTCTTC.

This clonotype was seen many times. This chain links TRBV29-1 with TRBJ1-1, with D tentatively TRBD1 (5 bases). Trimming cost V 3 bases and J 0 bases, with 11 bases left between them. Germline CDR1 and CDR2: SQVTM and ANQGSEA. The CDR3 runs to 14 residues. The CDR3 sequence: CSVDSGPLNTEAFF. The CDR3 DNA reads TGCAGCGTTGACTCGGGACCCCTGAACACTGAAGCTTTCTTT.

In its sample, this clonotype was seen many times. CDR3 in DNA: TGCGCCAGCAGCTTGGAGTATCAGGCGGGTGAAGCTTTCTTT. It yields the protein CASSLEYQAGEAFF. The chain uses TRBV5-1 and TRBJ1-1, with D unresolved. CDR1 and CDR2 (germline): SGHRS, YFSETQ. V lost 0 bases, J lost 7 bases, and 13 bases lay in between. The CDR3 has 14 residues.

CDR3 coding DNA: TGCGCCAGCAGCTTGGAGGGGCTTGGATCTGGCTACACCTTC. Residues: CASSLEGLGSGYTF. The J gene is TRBJ1-2, the V gene TRBV5-1, with D maybe TRBD1 (5 bases). This CDR3 region has 14 residues. The germline V and J ends were trimmed by 0 bases and 7 bases, with 13 bases remaining between them. Germline lookup yields CDR1 SGHRS and CDR2 YFSETQ.

In its sample, this clonotype was seen many times. The chain links TRBV20-1 to TRBJ1-2; tentatively, D is TRBD1 (6 bases). The CDR3 runs 15 residues. From germline, CDR1 is DFQATT and CDR2 SNEGSKA (reference sequence). Trimming left V 0 bases short and J 7 bases short, with 18 bases between. The CDR3 sequence: CSARDTNRVKLGYTF. CDR3 in DNA: TGCAGTGCTAGAGATACGAACAGGGTAAAGCTTGGCTACACCTTC.

This clonotype was detected ten times or more. The J gene is TRBJ2-7, the V gene TRBV20-1; no clear D. The CDR3 is made up of 11 amino acids. Per the germline V gene, CDR1 is DFQATT and CDR2 is SNEGSKA (reference sequence). V was cut by 4 bases and J by 5 bases, with 9 bases left in between. CDR3 sequence (DNA): TGCAGTGCTAATGGGCGCGACGAGCAGTACTTC. Protein: CSANGRDEQYF.

The V and J genes are TRBV12-3 or TRBV12-4 and TRBJ2-5; 13 bases are shared with TRBD2. The CDR3 runs to 14 residues. The junction had 2 bases not matched to a gene; V was cut back by 5 bases and J by 5 bases. CDR3 sequence reads: CASSRTSGSETQYF. The CDR3 region has the DNA TGTGCCAGCAGTCGGACTAGCGGGAGTGAGACCCAGTACTTC.

Note on this clonotype: This could be a read error, since a much larger clone is one nucleotide away. The chain combines TRBV5-1 with TRBJ1-2; D unclear. The CDR3 has 11 amino acids. The germline CDR1 and CDR2 sequences are SGHRS and YFSETQ. The ends were cut back, 0 bases at V and 13 bases at J, with 10 bases in the middle. For the CDR3, the DNA is TGCGCCAGCAGCTTGGACGTCGACTCCACCTTC. It encodes CASSLDVDSTF.

In this sample, this clonotype turned up a few times. The CDR3 DNA reads TGTGCCAGCAGCTTAATTGGACAGGGGGGCAAAAACATTCAGTACTTC. Residues: CASSLIGQGGKNIQYF. The V gene is TRBV11-3, the J gene TRBJ2-4, with 10 bases lining up with TRBD1. V lost 2 bases, J lost 3 bases, and 4 bases stayed unmatched. Germline V lookup: CDR1 SGHNT, CDR2 YENEEA. The CDR3 is 16 residues long.

This clonotype has a count of ten or more. The V and J genes are TRBV20-1 and TRBJ1-2, with a possible D match to TRBD1 (5 bases). Germline V gene data show CDR1 as DFQATT and CDR2 as SNEGSKA (reference sequence). The V and J ends lost 4 bases and 4 bases respectively, with 13 bases between them. This CDR3 is built from 13 residues. For the CDR3, the DNA is TGCAGTGCTACAGGTGACAGCTCCTATGGCTACACCTTC. Translated: CSATGDSSYGYTF.

This rearrangement joins TRBV6-2 or TRBV6-3 to TRBJ1-1, with D perhaps TRBD1 (5 bases). Per germline, CDR1 MNHEY and CDR2 SVGEGT. V shed 0 bases and J shed 3 bases, with 14 bases lying between them. The CDR3 totals 16 residues. CDR3 in amino acids: CASSYSRAGPYTEAFF. In DNA, the CDR3 is TGTGCCAGCAGTTACTCGAGGGCAGGGCCTTACACTGAAGCTTTCTTT.

The sample holds many counts of this clonotype. The rearrangement joins TRBV7-9 to TRBJ2-3; D is ambiguous. The germline gives CDR1 SEHNR, CDR2 FQNEAQ (reference sequence). The CDR3 has 13 residues. With 2 bases removed from V and 5 bases from J, the gap between germline ends came to 8 bases. This CDR3 reads CASSLTLGDTQYF. CDR3 in DNA: TGTGCCAGCAGCTTAACCCTAGGAGATACGCAGTATTTT.

This clonotype was observed at least ten times. The chain combines TRBV7-2 with TRBJ1-2; 8 bases fit TRBD1. This CDR3 has 16 residues. After removal of 1 base from V and 5 bases from J, the junction contained 9 bases not matched to a gene. The V gene's germline CDR1 is SGHTA and CDR2 FQGNSA. CDR3 amino acids: CASSLGDRPDLYGYTF. The CDR3, as DNA: TGTGCCAGCAGCTTAGGGGACAGGCCGGACCTTTATGGCTACACCTTC.

The gene calls are TRBV10-3 and TRBJ2-7; D might be TRBD2 (6 bases). Germline loops: CDR1 ENHRY, CDR2 SYGVKD. CDR3 length: 13 amino acids. The V gene lost 6 bases and the J gene lost 3 bases, with 12 bases spanning the gap. CDR3 region: CAISPGTLYEQYF. The CDR3 DNA follows: TGTGCCATCAGCCCCGGGACTCTCTACGAGCAGTACTTC.

This clonotype was counted ten times or more. V usage is TRBV4-1 and J usage is TRBJ2-4, with 8 nucleotides matching TRBD1. CDR1 and CDR2 from the germline V gene are MGHRA and YSYEKL. This CDR3 is built from 14 residues. After removal of 3 bases from V and 7 bases from J, the junction contained 5 bases not matched to a gene. CDR3: CASSQDRDANIQYF. The CDR3 DNA reads TGCGCCAGCAGCCAGGACAGGGATGCGAACATTCAGTACTTC.

The chain links TRBV20-1 to TRBJ2-7; 8 bases are shared with TRBD1. Germline V gives CDR1 DFQATT, CDR2 SNEGSKA (reference sequence). CDR3 length equals 15 residues. Losses at the gene ends were 6 bases for V and 2 bases for J; bases not matched to a gene: 12. The CDR3 here is CSAPSQGQGPYEQYF. Here the CDR3 DNA reads TGCAGTGCCCCCTCCCAAGGACAGGGTCCCTACGAGCAGTACTTC.